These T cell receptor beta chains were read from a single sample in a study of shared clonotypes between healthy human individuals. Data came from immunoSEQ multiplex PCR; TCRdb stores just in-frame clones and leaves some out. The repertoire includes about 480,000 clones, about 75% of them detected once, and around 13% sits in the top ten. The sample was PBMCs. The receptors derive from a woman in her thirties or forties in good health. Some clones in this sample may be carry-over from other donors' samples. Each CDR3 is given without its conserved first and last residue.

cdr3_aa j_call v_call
ASSVTTGGEQF TRBJ2-1 TRBV7-7
ASSLNNLGNEQF TRBJ2-1 TRBV7-3
ASSTGTTNEQF TRBJ2-1 TRBV10-2
ASSPTGLAGLYNEQF TRBJ2-1 TRBV18
AISVGGEVNQPQH TRBJ1-5 TRBV10-3
ASSKTSGRYNEQF TRBJ2-1 TRBV5-1
ASSLDLAGETQY TRBJ2-5 TRBV5-4
ASSDPGSPEGIYEQY TRBJ2-7 TRBV19
ASSFSVNTEAF TRBJ1-1 TRBV5-4
ASSEALAGAYEQY TRBJ2-7 TRBV10-2
AWVPGWTSGRGSYNEQF TRBJ2-1 TRBV30
ASSFGRVANEQF TRBJ2-1 TRBV28
ASSLGTGAYEQY TRBJ2-7 TRBV5-1
ASSLSGGTSGRSSYEQY TRBJ2-7 TRBV7-2
ASSPSPWGQPQH TRBJ1-5 TRBV18
ASSISSNVDEQY TRBJ2-7 TRBV19
ASRPAGGAVNEQF TRBJ2-1 TRBV11-2
ASSQDPVREQY TRBJ2-7 TRBV4-1
ASSLEAGRSKNIQY TRBJ2-4 TRBV28
ATSRGKGPTYNEQF TRBJ2-1 TRBV15
ASSPTVGEHTEAF TRBJ1-1 TRBV18
ASSLGGTGFYEQY TRBJ2-7 TRBV5-6
AWSRDRLDQPQH TRBJ1-5 TRBV30
ASSSNRDEQY TRBJ2-7 TRBV11-2
ASKRGSKANYGYT TRBJ1-2 TRBV6-5
ASSLAGTAYGYT TRBJ1-2 TRBV7-8
ASSQDLQGGTSYNEQF TRBJ2-1 TRBV4-2